This TCR beta chain appears in the sequencing data of a study of blood T cell repertoires in COVID-19. CDR3 size: 17 residues. Trimming cost V 4 bases and J 4 bases, with 21 bases left between them. CDR1 is SGDLS, CDR2 YYNGEE, per germline. Assay used: immunoSEQ multiplex PCR; TCRdb lists only in-frame clones, some missing. The table lists about 400,000 clones, roughly 90% of them singletons. The chain employs TRBV9 and TRBJ1-5; D remains ambiguous. The clonotype comes from a woman in her twenties or thirties who had recovered from COVID-19. Specimen: PBMCs or T cells enriched from blood (not recorded which). The CDR3: CASSSTSIPSRNQPQHF. The CDR3 DNA reads as TGTGCCAGCAGCTCCACCTCGATCCCTAGCCGTAATCAGCCCCAGCATTTT.